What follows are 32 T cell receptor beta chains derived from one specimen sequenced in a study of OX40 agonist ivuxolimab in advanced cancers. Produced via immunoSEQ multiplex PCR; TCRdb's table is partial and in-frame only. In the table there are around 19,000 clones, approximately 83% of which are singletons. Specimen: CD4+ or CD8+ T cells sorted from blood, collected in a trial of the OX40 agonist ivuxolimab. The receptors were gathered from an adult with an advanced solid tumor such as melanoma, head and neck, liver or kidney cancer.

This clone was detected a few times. CDR3 nucleotide sequence: TGCGCCAGCAGCCAAGACGGTGGCTACACCTTC. It is translated as CASSQDGGYTF. The V call is TRBV4-1, the J call TRBJ1-2; unclear D gene. The CDR3 has 11 residues. V lost 0 bases to trimming and J lost 7 bases, with 3 bases between them. In germline, CDR1 is MGHRA, CDR2 YSYEKL.

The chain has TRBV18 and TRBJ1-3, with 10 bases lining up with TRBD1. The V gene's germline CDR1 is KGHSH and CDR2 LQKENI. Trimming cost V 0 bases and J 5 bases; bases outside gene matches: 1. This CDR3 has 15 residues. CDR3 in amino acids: CASSPPGQGRNTIYF. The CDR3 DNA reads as TGTGCCAGCTCACCACCGGGACAGGGGCGAAACACCATATATTTT. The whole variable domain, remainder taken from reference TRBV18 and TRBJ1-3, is NAGVMQNPRHLVRRRGQEARLRCSPMKGHSHVYWYRQLPEEGLKFMVYLQKENIIDESGMPKERFSAEFPKEGPSILRIQQVVRGDSAAYFCASSPPGQGRNTIYFGEGSWLTVV.

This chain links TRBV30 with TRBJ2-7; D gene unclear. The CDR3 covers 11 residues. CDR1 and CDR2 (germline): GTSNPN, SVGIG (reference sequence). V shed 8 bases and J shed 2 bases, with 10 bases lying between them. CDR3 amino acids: CALTTAYEQYF. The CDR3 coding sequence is TGTGCCCTCACCACAGCCTACGAGCAGTACTTC.

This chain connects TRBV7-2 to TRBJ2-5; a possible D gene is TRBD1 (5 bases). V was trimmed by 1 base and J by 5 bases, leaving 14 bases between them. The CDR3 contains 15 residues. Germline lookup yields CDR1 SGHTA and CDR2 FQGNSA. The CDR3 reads CASSLVARAGETQYF. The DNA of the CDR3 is TGTGCCAGCAGCTTAGTAGCAAGGGCAGGGGAGACCCAGTACTTC.

The CDR3, as DNA: TGCAGCGTTGTCGACAGGGCCAATCAGCCCCAGCATTTT. Its protein is CSVVDRANQPQHF. The chain combines TRBV29-1 with TRBJ1-5; 7 positions match TRBD1. The CDR3 sequence is 13 residues long. In germline, CDR1 is SQVTM, CDR2 ANQGSEA. With V trimmed by 4 bases and J by 3 bases, 3 bases remained unmatched.

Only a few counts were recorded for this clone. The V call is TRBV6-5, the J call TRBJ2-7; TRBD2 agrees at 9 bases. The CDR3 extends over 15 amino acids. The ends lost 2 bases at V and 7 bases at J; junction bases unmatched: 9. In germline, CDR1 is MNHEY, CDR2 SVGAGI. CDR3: CASSYSLQREVEQYF. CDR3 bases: TGTGCCAGCAGTTACAGCCTCCAGCGGGAGGTTGAGCAGTACTTC.

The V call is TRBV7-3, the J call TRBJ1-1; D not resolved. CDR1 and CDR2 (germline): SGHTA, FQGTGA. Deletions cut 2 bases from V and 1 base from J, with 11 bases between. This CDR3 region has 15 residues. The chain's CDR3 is CASSLYGPENTEAFF. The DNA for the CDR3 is TGTGCCAGCAGCTTATATGGTCCGGAGAACACTGAAGCTTTCTTT.

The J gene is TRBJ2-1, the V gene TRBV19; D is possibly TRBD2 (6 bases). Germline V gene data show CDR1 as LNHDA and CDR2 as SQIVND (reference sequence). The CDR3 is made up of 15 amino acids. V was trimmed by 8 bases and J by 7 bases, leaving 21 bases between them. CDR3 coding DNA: TGTGCCAGTCAGGACGGGAGTTTTCTGCCGAATGAGCAGTTCTTC. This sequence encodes CASQDGSFLPNEQFF.

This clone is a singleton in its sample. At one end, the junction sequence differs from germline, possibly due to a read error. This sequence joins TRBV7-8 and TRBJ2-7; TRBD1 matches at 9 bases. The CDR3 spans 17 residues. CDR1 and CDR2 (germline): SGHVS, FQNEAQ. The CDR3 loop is CASSQGLGTGRTYEQYF. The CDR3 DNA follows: TGCGCCAGCAGCCAGGGTCTCGGGACAGGGAGAACCTACGAGCAGTACTTC.

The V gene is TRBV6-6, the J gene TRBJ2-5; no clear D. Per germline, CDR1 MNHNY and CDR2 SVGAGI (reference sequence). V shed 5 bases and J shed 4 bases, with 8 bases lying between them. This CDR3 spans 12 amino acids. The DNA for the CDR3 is TGTGCCAGCAGTCCTGTGGGAGAGACCCAGTACTTC. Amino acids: CASSPVGETQYF.

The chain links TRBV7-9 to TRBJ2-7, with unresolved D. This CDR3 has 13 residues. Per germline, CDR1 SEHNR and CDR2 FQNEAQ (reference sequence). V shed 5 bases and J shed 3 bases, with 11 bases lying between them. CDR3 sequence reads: CASSPPHGYEQYF. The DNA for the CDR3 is TGTGCCAGCAGCCCCCCCCACGGCTACGAGCAGTACTTC.

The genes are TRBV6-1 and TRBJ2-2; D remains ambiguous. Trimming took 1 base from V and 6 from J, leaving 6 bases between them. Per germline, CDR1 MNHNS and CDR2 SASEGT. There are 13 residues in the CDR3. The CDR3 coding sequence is TGTGCCAGCAGTGAAGTAGACGCCGGGGAGCTGTTTTTT. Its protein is CASSEVDAGELFF.

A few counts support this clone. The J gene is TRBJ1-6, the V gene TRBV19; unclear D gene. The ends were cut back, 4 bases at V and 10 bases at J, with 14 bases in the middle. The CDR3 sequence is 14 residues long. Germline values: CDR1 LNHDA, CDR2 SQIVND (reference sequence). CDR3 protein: CASSRSRFGSPLHF. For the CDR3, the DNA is TGTGCCAGTAGTAGATCCAGGTTCGGATCACCCCTCCACTTT.

In DNA, the CDR3 is TGCAGCGTTGTGGAGATGGTGGGTTCCGAGCAGTACTTC. Translating gives CSVVEMVGSEQYF. The chain is built from TRBV29-1 and TRBJ2-7; no reliable D call. This CDR3 is built from 13 residues. CDR1 is SQVTM and CDR2 is ANQGSEA in the germline V gene. V was pared by 4 bases and J by 6 bases, with 16 bases between.

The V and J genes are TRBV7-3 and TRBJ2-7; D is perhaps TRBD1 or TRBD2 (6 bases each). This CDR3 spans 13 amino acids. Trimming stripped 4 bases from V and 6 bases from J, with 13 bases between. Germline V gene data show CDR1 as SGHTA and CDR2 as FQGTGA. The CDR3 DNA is TGTGCCAGCAGCTCCTACGGAGGGGGCGAGCAGTACTTC. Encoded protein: CASSSYGGGEQYF.

CDR3 DNA: TGTGCCAGCAGCCAGACCAGCGGGAGGGCCGTCGGGGAGCTGTTTTTT. Translation: CASSQTSGRAVGELFF. The chain couples TRBV4-2 to TRBJ2-2; TRBD2 matches at 10 bases. The trim removed 3 bases at V and 7 bases at J, leaving 8 bases unmatched. The CDR3 has 16 residues. Germline CDR1 and CDR2: LGHNA and YNFKEQ.

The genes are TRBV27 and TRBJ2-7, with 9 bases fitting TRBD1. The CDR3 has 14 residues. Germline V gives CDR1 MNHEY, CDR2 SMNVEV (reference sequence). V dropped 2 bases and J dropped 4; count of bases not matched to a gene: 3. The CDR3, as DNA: TGTGCCAGCAGTTTAGGACAGGGGAGTTACGAGCAGTACTTC. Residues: CASSLGQGSYEQYF.

This chain's CDR3 is CASSHPTGTGVSNQPQHF. CDR3 in DNA: TGTGCCAGCAGCCATCCCACCGGGACAGGGGTCAGCAATCAGCCCCAGCATTTT. The chain combines TRBV7-9 with TRBJ1-5; TRBD1 matches 10 bases. This CDR3 is built from 18 residues. Germline loops: CDR1 SEHNR, CDR2 FQNEAQ (reference sequence). Losses at the gene ends were 5 bases for V and 1 base for J; bases not matched to a gene: 11.

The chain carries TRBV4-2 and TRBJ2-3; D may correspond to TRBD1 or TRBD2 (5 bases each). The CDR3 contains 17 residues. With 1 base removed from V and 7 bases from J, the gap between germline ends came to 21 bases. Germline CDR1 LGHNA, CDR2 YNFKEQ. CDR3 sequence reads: CASSQGFGTRLQHTQYF. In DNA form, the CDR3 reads TGTGCCAGCAGCCAAGGGTTCGGGACCAGACTTCAACATACGCAGTATTTT.

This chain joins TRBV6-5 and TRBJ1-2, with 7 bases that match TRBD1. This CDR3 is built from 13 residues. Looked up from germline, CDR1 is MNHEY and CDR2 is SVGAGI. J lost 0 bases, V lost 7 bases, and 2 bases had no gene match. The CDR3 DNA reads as TGTGCCAGCACAACAGGGGCTAACTATGGCTACACCTTC. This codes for CASTTGANYGYTF.

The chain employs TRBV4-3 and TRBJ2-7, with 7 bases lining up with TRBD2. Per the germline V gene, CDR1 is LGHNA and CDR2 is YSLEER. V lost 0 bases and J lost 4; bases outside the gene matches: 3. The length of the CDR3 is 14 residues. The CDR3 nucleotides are TGCGCCAGCAGCCAAGATATGGGGGGGTACGAGCAGTACTTC. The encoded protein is CASSQDMGGYEQYF.

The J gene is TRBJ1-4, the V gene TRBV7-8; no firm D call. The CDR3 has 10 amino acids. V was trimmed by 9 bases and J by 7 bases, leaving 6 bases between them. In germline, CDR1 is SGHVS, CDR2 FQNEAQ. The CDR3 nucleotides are TGTGCCAGTAGAGGTGAAAAACTGTTTTTT. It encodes CASRGEKLFF.

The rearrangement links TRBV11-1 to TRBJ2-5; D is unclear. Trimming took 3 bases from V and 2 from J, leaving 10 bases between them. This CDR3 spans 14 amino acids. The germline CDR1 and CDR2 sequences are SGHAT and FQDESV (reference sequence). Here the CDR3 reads CASSLHSPQETQYF. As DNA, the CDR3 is TGTGCCAGCAGCTTGCACAGTCCACAAGAGACCCAGTACTTC.

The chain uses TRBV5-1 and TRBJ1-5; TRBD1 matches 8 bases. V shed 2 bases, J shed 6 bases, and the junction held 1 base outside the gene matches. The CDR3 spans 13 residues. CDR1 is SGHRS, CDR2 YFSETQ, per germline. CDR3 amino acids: CASSFTGGQPQHF. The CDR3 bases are TGCGCCAGCAGCTTTACAGGGGGTCAGCCCCAGCATTTT.

The CDR3 protein is CASSRTTSGAYNEQFF. DNA for the CDR3: TGCGCCAGCAGCCGGACTACTAGCGGAGCCTACAATGAGCAGTTCTTC. This chain joins TRBV4-3 and TRBJ2-1; 8 bases align to TRBD2. This CDR3 has 16 amino acids. V gave up 4 bases and J gave up 2 bases; unmatched junction bases: 7. Germline loops: CDR1 LGHNA, CDR2 YSLEER.

The CDR3, as DNA: TGTGCCACCGCCCTTGCTCGGGAAGAAAAACTGTTTTTT. Amino acids: CATALAREEKLFF. The chain uses TRBV19 and TRBJ1-4; D is uncertain. The CDR3 consists of 13 residues. Germline CDR1 LNHDA, CDR2 SQIVND (reference sequence). Trimming removed 10 bases at V and 8 bases at J, with 17 bases between.

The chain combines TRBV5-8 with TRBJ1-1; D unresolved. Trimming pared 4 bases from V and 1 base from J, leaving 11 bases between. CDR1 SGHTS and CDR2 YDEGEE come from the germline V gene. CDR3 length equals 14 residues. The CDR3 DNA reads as TGTGCCAGCAGCCCCCCGGTACGGAACACTGAAGCTTTCTTT. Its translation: CASSPPVRNTEAFF. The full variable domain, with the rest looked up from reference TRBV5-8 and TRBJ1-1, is EAGVTQSPTHLIKTRGQQATLRCSPISGHTSVYWYQQALGLGLQFLLWYDEGEERNRGNFPPRFSGRQFPNYSSELNVNALELEDSALYLCASSPPVRNTEAFFGQGTRLTVV.

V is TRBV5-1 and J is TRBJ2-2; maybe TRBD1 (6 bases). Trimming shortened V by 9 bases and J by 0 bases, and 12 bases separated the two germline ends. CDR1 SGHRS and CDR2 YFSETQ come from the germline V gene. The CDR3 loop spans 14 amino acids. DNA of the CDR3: TGCGCCATCCGGGACAACGCGAACACCGGGGAGCTGTTTTTT. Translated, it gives CAIRDNANTGELFF.

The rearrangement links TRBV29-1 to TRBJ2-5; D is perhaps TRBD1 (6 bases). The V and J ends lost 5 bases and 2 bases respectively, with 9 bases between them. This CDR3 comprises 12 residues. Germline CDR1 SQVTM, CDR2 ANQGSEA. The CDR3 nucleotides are TGCAGCGTTTCCCAGGGGCAAGAGACCCAGTACTTC. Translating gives CSVSQGQETQYF.

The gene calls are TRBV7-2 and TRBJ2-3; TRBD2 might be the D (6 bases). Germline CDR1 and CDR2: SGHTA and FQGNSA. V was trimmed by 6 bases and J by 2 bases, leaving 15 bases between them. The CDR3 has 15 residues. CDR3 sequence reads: CASRPYGGNTDTQYF. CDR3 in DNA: TGTGCCAGCAGACCATACGGGGGAAACACAGATACGCAGTATTTT.

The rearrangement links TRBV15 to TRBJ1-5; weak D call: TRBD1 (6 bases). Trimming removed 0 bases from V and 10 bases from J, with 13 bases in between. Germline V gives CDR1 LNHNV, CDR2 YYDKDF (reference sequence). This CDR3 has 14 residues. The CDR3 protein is CATSREAGVDPQHF. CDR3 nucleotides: TGTGCCACCAGCAGAGAGGCAGGGGTGGATCCCCAGCATTTT.

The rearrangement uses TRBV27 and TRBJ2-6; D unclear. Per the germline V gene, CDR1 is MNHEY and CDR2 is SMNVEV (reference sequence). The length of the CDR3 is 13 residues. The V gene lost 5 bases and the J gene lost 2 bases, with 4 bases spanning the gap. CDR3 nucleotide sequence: TGTGCCAGCAGTAATACTGGGGCCAACGTCCTGACTTTC. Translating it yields CASSNTGANVLTF.